The 2 T cell receptor beta chains below were found in one sample sequenced in a study of T-cell memory formation after mild COVID-19. TCRdb fed the 5' RACE reads into MiXCR, producing one record per CDR3 protein. This repertoire shows 550,000 to 600,000 distinct CDR3 sequences, 15% to 20% found once; its top ten account for about 8.1%. The sequenced sample was PBMCs or a T cell subset sorted from them (not recorded which). The receptors come from an adult woman who had mild COVID-19 (a few samples of this study predate the infection). Cell type and time point are not known.

Many counts were recorded for this clonotype. The rearrangement joins TRBV18 to TRBJ2-3; D is uncertain. Germline CDR1 is KGHSH and CDR2 is LQKENI. V dropped 3 bases and J dropped 5 bases, with 3 bases sitting between them. CDR3 size: 11 residues. The CDR3 sequence is CASSPRDTQYF. DNA for the CDR3: TGTGCCAGCTCACCCAGAGATACGCAGTATTTT.

CDR3 sequence (DNA): TGTGCCAGCAGCTCCCTCCGCTGGAACACTGAAGCTTTCTTT. Translated: CASSSLRWNTEAFF. The chain recombines TRBV7-9 with TRBJ1-1; D is undetermined. Per the germline V gene, CDR1 is SEHNR and CDR2 is FQNEAQ (reference sequence). The CDR3 runs 14 residues. The ends were cut back, 4 bases at V and 1 base at J, with 10 bases in the middle. Combining the CDR3 with reference TRBV7-9 and TRBJ1-1 gives the whole variable domain DTGVSQNPRHKITKRGQNVTFRCDPISEHNRLYWYRQTLGQGPEFLTYFQNEAQLEKSRLLSDRFSAERPKGSFSTLEIQRTEQGDSAMYLCASSSLRWNTEAFFGQGTRLTVV.